A single sample is the source of the 32 T cell receptor beta chains below, sequenced in a study of shared clonotypes between healthy human individuals. Measured with immunoSEQ multiplex PCR; TCRdb has only the in-frame clones, and not every one. This sample has under 1 million clones; around 92% occur once, and the top ten carry around 24%. Cells designated naive CD8 were CD45RO-negative and were positively selected for CCR7, with terminally differentiated effector memory CD45RA+ cells excluded. Sequencing was done on a sample of naive CD8+ T cells sorted from blood. The receptors originated from a man younger than 45 in good health.

V usage is TRBV11-2 and J usage is TRBJ2-7; TRBD1 aligns across 7 bases. This CDR3 is 14 amino acids long. Per germline, CDR1 SGHAT and CDR2 FQNNGV. V gave up 4 bases and J gave up 2 bases; unmatched junction bases: 5. The CDR3 nucleotides are TGTGCCAGCAGCTATTCACAGGGGACCTACGAGCAGTACTTC. Translating gives CASSYSQGTYEQYF. Full variable domain (remainder filled in from reference TRBV11-2 and TRBJ2-7): EAGVAQSPRYKIIEKRQSVAFWCNPISGHATLYWYQQILGQGPKLLIQFQNNGVVDDSQLPKDRFSAERLKGVDSTLKIQPAKLEDSAVYLCASSYSQGTYEQYFGPGTRLTVT.

CDR3 sequence reads: CASSRDWSSYNEQFF. CDR3 coding DNA: TGTGCCAGCAGCAGGGACTGGAGCTCCTACAATGAGCAGTTCTTC. The chain uses TRBV7-9 and TRBJ2-1, with D possibly TRBD2 on 6 matching bases. CDR1 SEHNR and CDR2 FQNEAQ come from the germline V gene (reference sequence). The CDR3 runs to 15 residues. Trimming left V 5 bases short and J 0 bases short, with 11 bases between.

As concerns this clone: This sample also contains other DNA sequences that code for the same CDR3. J is TRBJ2-2 and V is TRBV9, with D unresolved. Germline loops: CDR1 SGDLS, CDR2 YYNGEE. Between the trimmed V and J ends, which lost 1 base and 0 bases, there was a span of 1 base. There are 13 residues in the CDR3. CDR3 sequence reads: CASSVTNTGELFF. CDR3 DNA sequence: TGTGCCAGCAGCGTAACGAACACCGGGGAGCTGTTTTTT.

The chain couples TRBV19 to TRBJ2-1; no reliable D call. The V gene lost 3 bases and the J gene lost 9 bases, with 12 bases spanning the gap. The CDR3 consists of 13 residues. The germline V gene encodes CDR1 LNHDA and CDR2 SQIVND (reference sequence). The CDR3: CASSIGVWGEQFF. In DNA, the CDR3 is TGTGCCAGTAGTATTGGGGTGTGGGGTGAGCAGTTCTTC.

The rearrangement uses TRBV7-6 and TRBJ2-3; D gene unclear. V was trimmed by 5 bases and J by 0 bases, leaving 15 bases between them. This CDR3 comprises 16 residues. Germline V CDR1 and CDR2: SGHVS, FNYEAQ. The CDR3 loop is CASSHSVIASTDTQYF. The CDR3 DNA is TGTGCCAGCAGCCACTCCGTGATCGCTAGCACAGATACGCAGTATTTT. Based on the CDR3 plus reference TRBV7-6 and TRBJ2-3, the full variable domain is GAGVSQSPRYKVTKRGQDVALRCDPISGHVSLYWYRQALGQGPEFLTYFNYEAQQDKSGLPNDRFSAERPEGSISTLTIQRTEQRDSAMYRCASSHSVIASTDTQYFGPGTRLTVL.

This sequence joins TRBV25-1 and TRBJ2-5, with a tentative D call TRBD2 (5 bases). V was trimmed by 4 bases and J by 4 bases, leaving 7 bases between them. There are 12 residues in the CDR3. Looked up from germline, CDR1 is MGHDK and CDR2 is SYGVNS. The CDR3 DNA sequence: TGTGCCAGCAGTGCGGGGTCAGAGACCCAGTACTTC. Amino acid sequence: CASSAGSETQYF.

This rearrangement joins TRBV10-3 to TRBJ2-3; 13 nucleotides agree with TRBD2. Germline V gene data show CDR1 as ENHRY and CDR2 as SYGVKD. CDR3 size: 16 residues. V lost 2 bases, J lost 8 bases, and 7 bases stayed unmatched. In DNA form, the CDR3 reads TGTGCCATCAGTGAGGGACTAGCGGGAGTCTTTGTTACGCAGTATTTT. It translates to CAISEGLAGVFVTQYF.

The chain employs TRBV5-6 and TRBJ2-5; a weak D match, TRBD2 (5 bases). Trimming removed 7 bases from V and 7 bases from J, with 20 bases in between. The CDR3 sequence is 14 residues long. Germline lookup yields CDR1 SGHDT and CDR2 YYEEEE. This CDR3 is CASLDFTHLGTQYF. CDR3 in DNA: TGTGCCAGCTTGGACTTCACCCATCTTGGGACCCAGTACTTC.

The rearrangement links TRBV27 to TRBJ2-2, with D perhaps TRBD2 (7 bases). The CDR3 consists of 15 residues. Germline lookup yields CDR1 MNHEY and CDR2 SMNVEV (reference sequence). V lost 5 bases and J lost 4, with 14 bases in between. For the CDR3, the DNA is TGTGCCAGCAGTAGAGGAGGGGGGGGCACCGGGGAGCTGTTTTTT. This translates into CASSRGGGGTGELFF.

The chain combines TRBV25-1 with TRBJ2-1, with D possibly matching TRBD1 (6 bases). Germline V gene data show CDR1 as MGHDK and CDR2 as SYGVNS. V was pared by 5 bases and J by 8 bases, with 13 bases between. The CDR3 length is 13 residues. CDR3 in DNA: TGTGCCAGCAGTCAAGGGGGAGTGGATGAGCAGTTCTTC. It codes for CASSQGGVDEQFF.

This sequence joins TRBV5-5 and TRBJ2-7; D gene uncertain. The CDR3 has 15 amino acids. The V and J ends lost 1 base and 1 base respectively, with 12 bases between them. CDR1 SGHKS and CDR2 YYEKEE come from the germline V gene (reference sequence). The CDR3 sequence is CASSLSQEESYEQYF. CDR3 DNA: TGTGCCAGCAGCTTGAGCCAAGAGGAGTCCTACGAGCAGTACTTC.

The gene calls are TRBV30 and TRBJ2-7; D might be TRBD2 (5 bases). This CDR3 spans 16 amino acids. CDR1 is GTSNPN, CDR2 SVGIG, per germline (reference sequence). Trimming took off 3 bases at V and 4 bases at J, with 22 bases between the two ends. This CDR3 is CAWRFPPGLGLYEQYF. For the CDR3, the DNA is TGTGCCTGGAGATTTCCCCCCGGACTTGGACTTTACGAGCAGTACTTC.

The chain combines TRBV30 with TRBJ1-4; D gene uncertain. Trimming shortened V by 2 bases and J by 0 bases, and 7 bases separated the two germline ends. The CDR3 runs to 14 residues. Per germline, CDR1 GTSNPN and CDR2 SVGIG (reference sequence). The CDR3 here is CAWSMSATNEKLFF. DNA of the CDR3: TGTGCCTGGAGTATGAGCGCAACTAATGAAAAACTGTTTTTT.

This chain uses TRBV15 with TRBJ2-1; D remains unclear. Germline CDR1 and CDR2: LNHNV and YYDKDF (reference sequence). This CDR3 region has 15 residues. V gave up 1 base and J gave up 3 bases, with 10 bases separating them. The CDR3 region has the DNA TGTGCCACCAGCAGAGGACTCGAAAACTACAATGAGCAGTTCTTC. It yields the protein CATSRGLENYNEQFF.

The rearrangement joins TRBV10-3 to TRBJ2-6; TRBD2 matches at 8 bases. Germline values: CDR1 ENHRY, CDR2 SYGVKD. CDR3 length: 18 amino acids. V was clipped by 9 bases and J by 0 bases; unmatched bases: 13. CDR3 loop: CAISPLTSGGSGANVLTF. The CDR3 DNA sequence: TGTGCCATTTCACCCCTTACTAGCGGAGGCTCTGGGGCCAACGTCCTGACTTTC.

The chain carries TRBV9 and TRBJ2-7; a possible D gene is TRBD2 (5 bases). Germline loops: CDR1 SGDLS, CDR2 YYNGEE. The CDR3 is 13 residues long. V was cut by 3 bases and J by 1 base, with 8 bases left in between. The CDR3 loop is CASSEAASYEQYF. The DNA for the CDR3 is TGTGCCAGCAGCGAAGCGGCTTCCTACGAGCAGTACTTC. The variable domain in full, completed from reference TRBV9 and TRBJ2-7, reads DSGVTQTPKHLITATGQRVTLRCSPRSGDLSVYWYQQSLDQGLQFLIQYYNGEERAKGNILERFSAQQFPDLHSELNLSSLELGDSALYFCASSEAASYEQYFGPGTRLTVT.

The rearrangement uses TRBV5-4 and TRBJ1-1; tentatively, D is TRBD1 (5 bases). The CDR3 runs to 12 residues. CDR1 is SGHNT, CDR2 YYREEE, per germline (reference sequence). Trimming stripped 0 bases from V and 5 bases from J, with 5 bases between. The CDR3 sequence is CASSLGQTEAFF. The CDR3 DNA reads as TGTGCCAGCAGCTTGGGACAGACTGAAGCTTTCTTT.

CDR3 DNA sequence: TGTGCCAGCAGCTTCGGACTAGTGGGGAATGAGCAGTTCTTC. This encodes CASSFGLVGNEQFF. The chain carries TRBV7-8 and TRBJ2-1, with 7 bases lining up with TRBD2. The germline V gene encodes CDR1 SGHVS and CDR2 FQNEAQ. With 3 bases clipped from V and 7 bases from J, the junction kept 6 bases outside the gene matches. The CDR3 extends over 14 amino acids.

In its sample, this clone was seen a few times. At the DNA level, this CDR3 is encoded by other sequences in the same sample as well. V gene TRBV6-5 combines with J gene TRBJ2-1, with D possibly being TRBD2 (5 bases). Per germline, CDR1 MNHEY and CDR2 SVGAGI. The CDR3 sequence is 12 residues long. Trimming pared 2 bases from V and 7 bases from J, leaving 6 bases between. The CDR3, as DNA: TGTGCCAGCAGTTACGGCGGGAATGAGCAGTTCTTC. This encodes CASSYGGNEQFF.

The J gene is TRBJ1-1, the V gene TRBV5-5; maybe TRBD1 (5 bases). The V gene's germline CDR1 is SGHKS and CDR2 YYEKEE (reference sequence). With 5 bases removed from V and 6 bases from J, the gap between germline ends came to 17 bases. The CDR3 length is 14 residues. The chain's CDR3 is CASRFISGSPEAFF. The CDR3 DNA follows: TGTGCCAGCAGGTTCATTTCAGGGAGCCCTGAAGCTTTCTTT. Based on the CDR3 plus reference TRBV5-5 and TRBJ1-1, the full variable domain is DAGVTQSPTHLIKTRGQQVTLRCSPISGHKSVSWYQQVLGQGPQFIFQYYEKEERGRGNFPDRFSARQFPNYSSELNVNALLLGDSALYLCASRFISGSPEAFFGQGTRLTVV.

The J gene is TRBJ1-1, the V gene TRBV6-5, with D possibly matching TRBD1 (5 bases). From germline, CDR1 is MNHEY and CDR2 SVGAGI. Trimming cost V 2 bases and J 7 bases, with 11 bases left between them. The CDR3 consists of 13 residues. The CDR3 DNA sequence: TGTGCCAGCAGTTACGGGCAGGGCGTTGAAGCTTTCTTT. Translating it yields CASSYGQGVEAFF.

This chain connects TRBV29-1 to TRBJ2-5, with D possibly being TRBD2 (7 bases). The CDR3 covers 14 residues. V was pared by 4 bases and J by 4 bases, with 16 bases between. From germline, CDR1 is SQVTM and CDR2 ANQGSEA. The CDR3 sequence is CSVAPGGGGETQYF. The CDR3 nucleotides read TGCAGCGTTGCACCGGGGGGCGGTGGAGAGACCCAGTACTTC.

V usage is TRBV11-2 and J usage is TRBJ2-3; 8 nucleotides line up with TRBD1. The germline CDR1 and CDR2 sequences are SGHAT and FQNNGV. The V gene end was trimmed by 3 bases and the J gene end by 4 bases; junction bases not matched to a gene: 3. The CDR3 is 14 residues long. The CDR3 protein is CASSLNRGADTQYF. CDR3 sequence (DNA): TGTGCCAGCAGCTTGAACAGGGGGGCAGATACGCAGTATTTT.

The genes are TRBV7-8 and TRBJ2-1; 7 bases are a match to TRBD1. Looked up from germline, CDR1 is SGHVS and CDR2 is FQNEAQ. This CDR3 comprises 15 residues. V gave up 5 bases and J gave up 4 bases; unmatched junction bases: 8. The CDR3, as DNA: TGTGCCAGCAGCCCTGTAGGGGGCGAATACAATGAGCAGTTCTTC. It encodes CASSPVGGEYNEQFF.

The V call is TRBV11-2, the J call TRBJ2-7; 7 bases are shared with TRBD2. V lost 3 bases to trimming and J lost 1 base; unmatched junction nucleotides: 6. Germline assignment: CDR1 SGHAT and CDR2 FQNNGV. This CDR3 has 15 amino acids. The CDR3 here is CASSFFAGESYEQYF. The CDR3 region has the DNA TGTGCCAGCAGCTTCTTTGCGGGAGAGTCCTACGAGCAGTACTTC.

This sequence joins TRBV10-3 and TRBJ2-4; the D gene is possibly TRBD1 (6 bases). V was clipped by 0 bases and J by 14 bases, with 17 bases between them. CDR1 and CDR2 from the germline V gene are ENHRY and SYGVKD. This CDR3 is 14 amino acids long. The chain's CDR3 is CAISESDGRGAEYF. CDR3 DNA: TGTGCCATCAGTGAGTCTGATGGCAGGGGCGCGGAGTACTTC.

The chain is built from TRBV5-6 and TRBJ1-5, with D perhaps TRBD1 (5 bases). Germline V gives CDR1 SGHDT, CDR2 YYEEEE. The CDR3 is 14 amino acids. Trimming stripped 2 bases from V and 3 bases from J, with 9 bases between. This CDR3 reads CASSFQGVNQPQHF. DNA for the CDR3: TGTGCCAGCAGCTTCCAGGGAGTCAATCAGCCCCAGCATTTT.

V and J are TRBV29-1 and TRBJ2-7; D gene unclear. The V end was cut by 4 bases, the J end by 2 bases, with 3 bases between. There are 10 residues in the CDR3. The germline CDR1 and CDR2 sequences are SQVTM and ANQGSEA. CDR3 nucleotide sequence: TGCAGCGTTGTGACCTACGAGCAGTACTTC. Protein sequence: CSVVTYEQYF.

J is TRBJ2-1 and V is TRBV5-1, with a possible D match to TRBD2 (5 bases). Germline values: CDR1 SGHRS, CDR2 YFSETQ. V lost 1 base to trimming and J lost 10 bases, with 15 bases between them. CDR3 length equals 14 residues. CDR3 sequence (DNA): TGCGCCAGCAGCTTGCGGCTTAGACTAACCGAGCAGTTCTTC. Protein: CASSLRLRLTEQFF.

This chain joins TRBV4-3 and TRBJ2-1; unclear D gene. Between the trimmed V and J ends, which lost 0 bases and 8 bases, there was a span of 11 bases. The germline V gene has CDR1 LGHNA and CDR2 YSLEER. The CDR3 has 14 residues. The CDR3 bases are TGCGCCAGCAGCCAAGATTACGCCGAGGATGAGCAGTTCTTC. This sequence encodes CASSQDYAEDEQFF.

This sequence joins TRBV27 and TRBJ2-1, with 9 positions matching TRBD2. This CDR3 contains 15 residues. V lost 6 bases to trimming and J lost 8 bases; unmatched junction nucleotides: 11. Per germline, CDR1 MNHEY and CDR2 SMNVEV (reference sequence). The CDR3 region has the DNA TGTGCCAGCAGCCAACTAGCGGGTATAGTGCATGAGCAGTTCTTC. Amino acids: CASSQLAGIVHEQFF.

This chain connects TRBV27 to TRBJ1-1; 8 positions agree with TRBD1. Germline CDR1 MNHEY, CDR2 SMNVEV (reference sequence). The junction had 6 bases not matched to a gene; V was cut back by 2 bases and J by 1 base. The CDR3 is 16 residues long. CDR3 protein: CASSLGQGAGNTEAFF. DNA for the CDR3: TGTGCCAGCAGTTTAGGGCAGGGGGCAGGGAACACTGAAGCTTTCTTT.